Listed below are T cell receptor beta chains from one sample, sequenced in a study of T cell responses to AZD1222 COVID-19 vaccine. Here immunoSEQ multiplex PCR was the method, and the copy in TCRdb shows in-frame clones only, minus some. Of about 48,000 clones detected, around 86% appear once; the ten largest clones hold around 7%. This specimen consisted of peripheral blood, obtained 28 days after the second AZD1222 dose. The source is an adult who received the AZD1222 COVID-19 vaccine. The CDR3 runs from the conserved cysteine through the conserved F or W. The D gene is left open where the match is weak. For some rows the clone size is stated as once, few or many, or as a class when expanded; others skip it.

CDR3 DNA | CDR3 protein | J gene | clone size | D gene | V gene
TGTGCCAGCAGCTCAGGGACAGGGGGCGCAGGCACTGAAGCTTTCTTT | CASSSGTGGAGTEAFF | TRBJ1-1 | . | TRBD1 | TRBV7-9
TGTGCCAGCAGCCCCGGACAGGGACGGGAGACCCAGTACTTC | CASSPGQGRETQYF | TRBJ2-5 | . | TRBD1 | TRBV7-3
TGTGCCAGCAGCCGGTATAGCAATCAGCCCCAGCATTTT | CASSRYSNQPQHF | TRBJ1-5 | . | . | TRBV13
TGTGCCAGCAGTTTGACGGTGGGGACTAGCGGTGGCGAGCAGTACTTC | CASSLTVGTSGGEQYF | TRBJ2-7 | . | TRBD2 | TRBV28
TGTGCCAGCAGCCGCGACAGGTTGAACACTGAAGCTTTCTTT | CASSRDRLNTEAFF | TRBJ1-1 | . | . | TRBV27
TGTGCCACCAGCAGAGAGGTGGCAGGCTCTGGGGCCAACGTCCTGACTTTC | CATSREVAGSGANVLTF | TRBJ2-6 | once | . | TRBV15
TGTGCCAGCAGCTCCCCATACCGGATGGGCTCCGAGCAGTACTTC | CASSSPYRMGSEQYF | TRBJ2-7 | few | . | TRBV7-9
TGTGCCAGCAGCTTAGATAGCGGAAGGGGTCGGGAGACCCAGTACTTC | CASSLDSGRGRETQYF | TRBJ2-5 | . | . | TRBV9
TGTGCCAGTCCTAAGCCCCAGGCCTACGAGCAGTACTTC | CASPKPQAYEQYF | TRBJ2-7 | . | . | TRBV19
TGCGCCAGCAGCCAAGAGACAGGGCTGAGGGAGCAGTACTTC | CASSQETGLREQYF | TRBJ2-7 | . | TRBD1 | TRBV4-3
TGTGCCAGCAGCTTAGATACCTTGGGTACCGGGGAGCTGTTTTTT | CASSLDTLGTGELFF | TRBJ2-2 | . | . | TRBV7-9
TGTGCCAGCTCCCCGGGGATACAGGGAGGCTCTGAAGCTTTCTTT | CASSPGIQGGSEAFF | TRBJ1-1 | . | . | TRBV18
TGTGCCAGCAGCTTAATGACTAGTAAGCAGGGGGCGCAGTATTTT | CASSLMTSKQGAQYF | TRBJ2-3 | . | . | TRBV7-2
TGTGCCAGCAGCAAAGTGTGGCTAGCGGGAATACACCAAGAGACCCAGTACTTC | CASSKVWLAGIHQETQYF | TRBJ2-5 | . | . | TRBV21-1
TGTGCCAGCAGCCCGCCGCGGTCCTACGAGCAGTACTTC | CASSPPRSYEQYF | TRBJ2-7 | . | . | TRBV6-2/TRBV6-3
TGTGCCATCAGTGAAGCAGGGGCCCTTAGCCTCACCGGGGAGCTGTTTTTT | CAISEAGALSLTGELFF | TRBJ2-2 | . | . | TRBV10-3
TGTGCCAGCCTAGCGGGAGGTGGCAATGAGCAGTTCTTC | CASLAGGGNEQFF | TRBJ2-1 | once | TRBD2 | TRBV7-3
TGTGCCAGCAGTCCTACAGGGTTCTATGGCTACACCTTC | CASSPTGFYGYTF | TRBJ1-2 | . | . | TRBV6-5
TGTGCCAGCAGTCCCGCAGGGGATAATGAAAAACTGTTTTTT | CASSPAGDNEKLFF | TRBJ1-4 | . | . | TRBV2
TGTGCCAGCAGTCCCGCCGAAAGTACTGAAGCTTTCTTT | CASSPAESTEAFF | TRBJ1-1 | once | . | TRBV12-3/TRBV12-4
TGTGCCAGCAGCTCCCCCCCGGCTAGCGGGATCTACGAGCAGTACTTC | CASSSPPASGIYEQYF | TRBJ2-7 | . | TRBD2 | TRBV7-2
TGCGCCAGCAGCCCGTCGACAGAGCGGACCTACGAGCAGTACTTC | CASSPSTERTYEQYF | TRBJ2-7 | . | . | TRBV5-1
TGTGCCAGCAGCTTAGGGGCAGGGACGCAAGAGACCCAGTACTTC | CASSLGAGTQETQYF | TRBJ2-5 | . | . | TRBV7-7
TGCGCCAGCAGTGAGACGGCGGCAGGTAGTAGCTCACCCCTCCACTTT | CASSETAAGSSSPLHF | TRBJ1-6 | once | . | TRBV10-2
TGTGCCAGCAGCTCCGAGACTAGCGGGAGAGTAGCAGGCTACGAGCAGTACTTC | CASSSETSGRVAGYEQYF | TRBJ2-7 | . | TRBD2 | TRBV7-8
TGTGCCAGCAGCCAGGGGGCAAGTGAGCAGTTCTTC | CASSQGASEQFF | TRBJ2-1 | . | . | TRBV3-1/TRBV3-2
TGTGCCAGCAGGGGGACAGGGATAGATACGCAGTATTTT | CASRGTGIDTQYF | TRBJ2-3 | . | TRBD1 | TRBV6-5
TGCGCCAGCAGCCAACTAGCCTACAATGAGCAGTTCTTC | CASSQLAYNEQFF | TRBJ2-1 | . | . | TRBV4-3
TGTGCCAGTAGTTCGTGGGACAATGAGCAGTTCTTC | CASSSWDNEQFF | TRBJ2-1 | once | . | TRBV19
TGTGCCAGCAGTCCGGGACTAGCTCATTCCTACGAGCAGTACTTC | CASSPGLAHSYEQYF | TRBJ2-7 | . | TRBD2 | TRBV6-1
TGTGCCAGCAGTACGCCGGGGGGGACCGAGCAGTACTTC | CASSTPGGTEQYF | TRBJ2-7 | . | TRBD2 | TRBV28
TGCGCCACTCGCGGGTTGGGGTCCGAGCAGTACTTC | CATRGLGSEQYF | TRBJ2-7 | . | . | TRBV5-1
TGTGCCAGCAGCCGGACTAGCGAGGGCACCGGGGAGCTGTTTTTT | CASSRTSEGTGELFF | TRBJ2-2 | few | TRBD2 | TRBV5-5
TGTGCCAGCAGCCCGGGGAACAATAATTCACCCCTCCACTTT | CASSPGNNNSPLHF | TRBJ1-6 | . | . | TRBV11-3
TGTGCCAGCGAGACAGGGTCCGGCTACACCTTC | CASETGSGYTF | TRBJ1-2 | . | TRBD1 | TRBV28
TGTGCCAGCAGCCACCTGGGGGATCTCTCCTACAATGAGCAGTTCTTC | CASSHLGDLSYNEQFF | TRBJ2-1 | . | . | TRBV7-9
TGTGCCAGTAGTATCTTGGGGATAGGGGTAGGACAGCCCCAGCATTTT | CASSILGIGVGQPQHF | TRBJ1-5 | . | . | TRBV19
TGTGCCAGTAGCGGGGACAGGGATCAGCCCCAGCATTTT | CASSGDRDQPQHF | TRBJ1-5 | . | TRBD1 | TRBV19
TGCGCCAGCAGCCAAGATTCGGGACGGGGGTTGTACGAGCAGTACTTC | CASSQDSGRGLYEQYF | TRBJ2-7 | . | . | TRBV4-3
TGTGCCAGCATCCCTCGGGCGGGACAGGCAGGAGCACCCCTCCACTTT | CASIPRAGQAGAPLHF | TRBJ1-6 | . | TRBD1 | TRBV7-2
TGCGCCAGCAGGCGACTAGCGGGAGCCGCAGATACGCAGTATTTT | CASRRLAGAADTQYF | TRBJ2-3 | . | TRBD2 | TRBV10-2
TGCGCCAGCAGCCGTGACAGGGCCGGGGCCGGGGAGCTGTTTTTT | CASSRDRAGAGELFF | TRBJ2-2 | . | TRBD1 | TRBV5-1
TGTGCCAGCAGTTACTCGCTCCAGAGGGATCAGCCCCAGCATTTT | CASSYSLQRDQPQHF | TRBJ1-5 | . | . | TRBV6-6
TGTGCCAGCAGCTTAGAGGCAGAAGAGACCCAGTACTTC | CASSLEAEETQYF | TRBJ2-5 | . | . | TRBV13
TGTGCCAGCAGCTCCCAAGCGGGAGTGCCGTACGAGCAGTACTTC | CASSSQAGVPYEQYF | TRBJ2-7 | . | TRBD2 | TRBV7-2
TGTGCCAGCAGTCCCCCCGCACAGGGAGGGTCAGATACGCAGTATTTT | CASSPPAQGGSDTQYF | TRBJ2-3 | . | . | TRBV28
TGTGCCAGTAGTTCCCCGGACAGGGGGCTTCTCGCCGACGCTGAAGCTTTCTTT | CASSSPDRGLLADAEAFF | TRBJ1-1 | . | TRBD1 | TRBV19
TGTGCCAGCAGCTTGGGACAGGGGAGTGGCAATGAGCAGTTCTTC | CASSLGQGSGNEQFF | TRBJ2-1 | . | TRBD1 | TRBV5-6
TGTGCCAGCAGCTCCCTACCGGGACGGGAGAACACTGAAGCTTTCTTT | CASSSLPGRENTEAFF | TRBJ1-1 | once | . | TRBV7-9
TGTGCCATCAACACCAATCCGGCGACGAAGGAGCAGTTCTTC | CAINTNPATKEQFF | TRBJ2-1 | . | . | TRBV10-3
TGTGCCAGCAGTAGGACTAGCGAATCCTACGAGCAGTACTTC | CASSRTSESYEQYF | TRBJ2-7 | . | TRBD2 | TRBV6-6